Below are 22 T cell receptor beta chains sequenced from a single sample in a study of CD8 T cells in Susac syndrome. Reverse transcription of about 0.45 to 1 ug RNA was performed with random hexamers. TCRdb redid the calling of the immunoSEQ multiplex PCR reads with MiXCR, one entry per CDR3 protein. The top ten clones hold 0.095% to 0.15% of a sample with 100,000 to 150,000 distinct CDR3 sequences, about 95% of them seen once. The specimen was CD4+ T cells from PBMCs. Receptor source: a human donor with multiple sclerosis.

This chain links TRBV7-9 with TRBJ1-1; 7 bases fit TRBD1. V was clipped by 4 bases and J by 0 bases; unmatched bases: 2. Germline CDR1 SEHNR, CDR2 FQNEAQ (reference sequence). The CDR3 runs to 14 residues. CDR3 nucleotides: TGTGCCAGCAGCTCGGGACAGATGAACACTGAAGCTTTCTTT. It codes for CASSSGQMNTEAFF.

This clonotype was counted between two and nine times. The chain recombines TRBV6-5 with TRBJ1-1; D possibly corresponds to TRBD1 (6 bases). CDR3 length: 15 amino acids. The V and J ends lost 3 bases and 1 base respectively, with 12 bases between them. The germline CDR1 and CDR2 sequences are MNHEY and SVGAGI. CDR3 protein: CASSYLQGANTEAFF. In DNA, the CDR3 is TGTGCCAGCAGTTATCTACAGGGTGCGAACACTGAAGCTTTCTTT.

The J gene is TRBJ2-6, the V gene TRBV12-3 or TRBV12-4; D possibly corresponds to TRBD1 (6 bases). Deletions cut 7 bases from V and 4 bases from J, with 17 bases between. The CDR3 sequence is 16 residues long. The CDR3 nucleotides are TGTGCCAGCACGAGTTCTCAGGGGATCGGGGCCAACGTCCTGACTTTC. Amino acid sequence: CASTSSQGIGANVLTF.

The genes are TRBV20-1 and TRBJ2-7; 7 bases map to TRBD2. Germline CDR1 reads DFQATT; CDR2 reads SNEGSKA (reference sequence). CDR3 length: 14 residues. Losses at the gene ends were 0 bases for V and 0 bases for J; bases not matched to a gene: 2. The CDR3 DNA reads TGCAGTGCTAGAGAGGGGGGGAGCTCCTACGAGCAGTACTTC. Its translation: CSAREGGSSYEQYF.

The genes are TRBV5-1 and TRBJ1-1; D ambiguous. Germline lookup yields CDR1 SGHRS and CDR2 YFSETQ. The CDR3 has 14 residues. Trimming took 4 bases from V and 6 from J, leaving 16 bases between them. This chain's CDR3 is CASSPGGETAEAFF. The DNA for the CDR3 is TGCGCCAGCAGCCCCGGTGGGGAGACGGCTGAAGCTTTCTTT. The full variable domain, completed using reference TRBV5-1 and TRBJ1-1, is KAGVTQTPRYLIKTRGQQVTLSCSPISGHRSVSWYQQTPGQGLQFLFEYFSETQRNKGNFPGRFSGRQFSNSRSEMNVSTLELGDSALYLCASSPGGETAEAFFGQGTRLTVV.

This chain links TRBV4-1 with TRBJ1-2, with a weak D call TRBD1 (5 bases). Germline V gene sequence: CDR1 MGHRA, CDR2 YSYEKL. This CDR3 spans 14 amino acids. V gave up 4 bases and J gave up 6 bases, with 15 bases separating them. The CDR3 sequence: CASSPGLRGDGYTF. The CDR3 nucleotides are TGCGCCAGCAGCCCAGGTCTTAGGGGTGATGGCTACACCTTC.

The J gene is TRBJ2-2, the V gene TRBV12-3 or TRBV12-4; TRBD1 might be the D (5 bases). The CDR3 totals 15 residues. Trimming cost V 1 base and J 3 bases, with 9 bases left between them. The CDR3 region is CASSLDDRHTGELFF. CDR3 nucleotide sequence: TGTGCCAGCAGTTTAGATGACAGACACACCGGGGAGCTGTTTTTT.

The chain recombines TRBV27 with TRBJ2-1; a possible D gene is TRBD2 (6 bases). CDR1 is MNHEY and CDR2 is SMNVEV in the germline V gene (reference sequence). The V end lost 2 bases, the J end lost 9 bases, and 8 bases lay between the germline ends. The CDR3 runs 12 residues. The CDR3 DNA reads TGTGCCAGCAGTTTACAGGAGGGTGAGCAGTTCTTC. Amino acid sequence: CASSLQEGEQFF.

The chain joins TRBV7-2 to TRBJ1-5; TRBD1 agrees at 8 bases. Germline CDR1 reads SGHTA; CDR2 reads FQGNSA. With 0 bases clipped from V and 11 bases from J, the junction kept 12 bases outside the gene matches. The length of the CDR3 is 16 residues. The chain's CDR3 is CASSLAGTGSRRSQHF. The CDR3 nucleotides read TGTGCCAGCAGCTTAGCCGGGACAGGTTCGCGGAGGTCCCAGCATTTT.

This clonotype was seen a single time. The V call is TRBV28, the J call TRBJ1-1, with a tentative D call TRBD1 (6 bases). The CDR3 loop spans 12 amino acids. Trimming removed 8 bases from V and 0 bases from J, with 7 bases in between. Germline CDR1 is MDHEN and CDR2 is SYDVKM. The CDR3 DNA reads as TGTGCCAGCGGGGACATGAACACTGAAGCTTTCTTT. Translated, it gives CASGDMNTEAFF. The whole variable domain, filled in from reference TRBV28 and TRBJ1-1, reads DVKVTQSSRYLVKRTGEKVFLECVQDMDHENMFWYRQDPGLGLRLIYFSYDVKMKEKGDIPEGYSVSREKKERFSLILESASTNQTSMYLCASGDMNTEAFFGQGTRLTVV.

This rearrangement joins TRBV7-2 to TRBJ2-2; 10 nucleotides align to TRBD2. V shed 7 bases and J 0 bases; nucleotides not matched to a gene: 14. The CDR3 extends over 19 amino acids. The germline V gene has CDR1 SGHTA and CDR2 FQGNSA. The CDR3 spells CASTSFGLAAYANTGELFF. The CDR3 nucleotides are TGTGCCAGCACCTCATTCGGACTAGCGGCGTACGCGAACACCGGGGAGCTGTTTTTT.

This chain connects TRBV23-1 to TRBJ1-4; TRBD1 matches at 7 bases. TRBV23-1 is an ORF, and what it does is uncertain. V lost 0 bases and J lost 5; bases outside the gene matches: 3. The CDR3 sequence is 15 residues long. The CDR3 nucleotides are TGCGCCAGCAGTCAATCGCCAGGGGGAAATGAAAAACTGTTTTTT. It codes for CASSQSPGGNEKLFF.

This clonotype was recorded once. The V call is TRBV5-6, the J call TRBJ1-6; 9 bases fit TRBD1. CDR3 length: 16 residues. Germline trimming cut 4 bases from V and 3 bases from J; bases unmatched to any gene: 5. Per the germline V gene, CDR1 is SGHDT and CDR2 is YYEEEE. The CDR3 DNA sequence: TGTGCCAGCAGCGGGGGACAGGGCAACTATAATTCACCCCTCCACTTT. Translated, it gives CASSGGQGNYNSPLHF.

J is TRBJ2-7 and V is TRBV27, with 9 nucleotides matching TRBD1. CDR1 is MNHEY and CDR2 is SMNVEV in the germline V gene (reference sequence). The V and J ends lost 8 bases and 3 bases, in that order; junction bases with no gene match: 8. This CDR3 region has 14 residues. This chain's CDR3 is CASLSWGQGYEQYF. The CDR3 DNA reads TGTGCCAGCCTGTCTTGGGGACAGGGCTACGAGCAGTACTTC.

J is TRBJ2-5 and V is TRBV7-9, with D perhaps TRBD1 (5 bases). V was trimmed by 5 bases and J by 2 bases, leaving 12 bases between them. This CDR3 contains 14 residues. Germline CDR1 reads SEHNR; CDR2 reads FQNEAQ (reference sequence). In DNA, the CDR3 is TGTGCCAGCAGCCGTCAAGGGGAACAAGAGACCCAGTACTTC. This encodes CASSRQGEQETQYF.

The table lists this clonotype with a count of one. The J gene is TRBJ2-5, the V gene TRBV28; 7 bases map to TRBD2. Germline V gene sequence: CDR1 MDHEN, CDR2 SYDVKM. Losses at the gene ends were 3 bases for V and 6 bases for J; bases not matched to a gene: 7. The CDR3 has 14 amino acids. The CDR3 spells CASSLGEGTKTQYF. CDR3 DNA sequence: TGTGCCAGCAGTTTGGGGGAGGGGACTAAGACCCAGTACTTC. Using reference TRBV28 and TRBJ2-5 for the parts outside the CDR3, the full variable domain is DVKVTQSSRYLVKRTGEKVFLECVQDMDHENMFWYRQDPGLGLRLIYFSYDVKMKEKGDIPEGYSVSREKKERFSLILESASTNQTSMYLCASSLGEGTKTQYFGPGTRLLVL.

J is TRBJ1-1 and V is TRBV3-1; 8 nucleotides align to TRBD1. This CDR3 has 14 amino acids. The V segment lost 8 bases and the J segment 1 base; nucleotides outside the gene matches: 6. The germline gives CDR1 LGHDT, CDR2 YNNKEL (reference sequence). Written as DNA, the CDR3 is TGTGCCAGCTCTTACAGGGGGTCGAACACTGAAGCTTTCTTT. Translating gives CASSYRGSNTEAFF.

J is TRBJ1-2 and V is TRBV6-5; the D is unclear. Trimming removed 10 bases from V and 6 bases from J, with 9 bases in between. Germline assignment: CDR1 MNHEY and CDR2 SVGAGI. The CDR3 consists of 10 residues. CDR3 in DNA: TGTGCCACGATACAGCATGGCTACACCTTC. This sequence encodes CATIQHGYTF.

This clonotype came up once. This sequence joins TRBV9 and TRBJ2-5, with 11 bases matching TRBD2. Germline CDR1 and CDR2: SGDLS and YYNGEE. The CDR3 spans 17 residues. V was pared by 0 bases and J by 0 bases, with 4 bases of the junction left unmatched. This CDR3 is CASSVATSGGNQETQYF. The CDR3 bases are TGTGCCAGCAGCGTAGCTACTAGCGGGGGTAACCAAGAGACCCAGTACTTC.

The V gene is TRBV5-1, the J gene TRBJ1-2; D unclear. Trimming removed 5 bases at V and 5 bases at J, with 10 bases between. This CDR3 contains 12 residues. CDR1 and CDR2 (germline): SGHRS, YFSETQ. CDR3 DNA: TGCGCCAGCAGTCTGACGGAGTATGGCTACACCTTC. Protein sequence: CASSLTEYGYTF.

V is TRBV27 and J is TRBJ2-3, with a tentative D call TRBD1 (6 bases). Germline V CDR1 and CDR2: MNHEY, SMNVEV (reference sequence). Trimming pared 3 bases from V and 6 bases from J, leaving 16 bases between. The CDR3 runs to 15 residues. For the CDR3, the DNA is TGTGCCAGCAGTTTTCAACAGGGTGGTTTGGATACGCAGTATTTT. Translation: CASSFQQGGLDTQYF.

This chain connects TRBV9 to TRBJ2-2; 9 positions match TRBD1. CDR3 length equals 15 residues. Germline V gene sequence: CDR1 SGDLS, CDR2 YYNGEE. Unmatched junction bases numbered 3, after V lost 0 bases and J lost 6 bases. The CDR3 is CASSVDGTGPGELFF. CDR3 DNA sequence: TGTGCCAGCAGCGTAGATGGGACAGGGCCCGGGGAGCTGTTTTTT.